One sample yielded the 21 T cell receptor beta chains listed below, sequenced in a study of blood T cell repertoires in COVID-19. Clones were sequenced by immunoSEQ multiplex PCR, and TCRdb holds only the in-frame ones, with some missing. The sample lists 9,500 to 15,000 clones, roughly 76% occurring once. Material for sequencing was peripheral blood. The source is a human donor in a cohort sampled during active COVID-19.

The chain combines TRBV28 with TRBJ1-2; 7 nucleotides line up with TRBD1. Looked up from germline, CDR1 is MDHEN and CDR2 is SYDVKM. The CDR3 loop spans 12 amino acids. V dropped 3 bases and J dropped 6; count of bases not matched to a gene: 1. The CDR3 DNA follows: TGTGCCAGCAGTTTGGGGACAGATGGCTACACCTTC. Encoded protein: CASSLGTDGYTF.

The chain uses TRBV18 and TRBJ1-1; 8 bases fit TRBD1. The CDR3 spans 13 residues. Germline V gene data show CDR1 as KGHSH and CDR2 as LQKENI. The J segment lost 9 bases and the V segment lost 6 bases, leaving 9 bases of the junction unmatched. The CDR3 DNA follows: TGTGCCAGCTCGCTTCCGGGACAGGTACAAGCTTTCTTT. Protein sequence: CASSLPGQVQAFF.

V usage is TRBV28 and J usage is TRBJ1-5, with TRBD1 matching over 9 bases. This CDR3 spans 15 amino acids. Germline lookup yields CDR1 MDHEN and CDR2 SYDVKM. V gave up 2 bases and J gave up 6 bases; unmatched junction bases: 5. The CDR3: CASSLGQGFRQPQHF. The CDR3 DNA reads as TGTGCCAGCAGTTTAGGACAGGGGTTTCGTCAGCCCCAGCATTTT.

This chain uses TRBV19 with TRBJ2-1; 12 nucleotides match TRBD2. The CDR3 is 14 residues long. Trimming at V came to 6 bases and at J to 9 bases, leaving 6 bases not matched to a gene. In germline, CDR1 is LNHDA, CDR2 SQIVND (reference sequence). This chain's CDR3 is CASSPPLAGGEQFF. The CDR3 coding sequence is TGTGCCAGTAGCCCGCCACTAGCGGGGGGTGAGCAGTTCTTC.

The chain is built from TRBV5-1 and TRBJ1-3, with 8 nucleotides matching TRBD1. V was clipped by 4 bases and J by 3 bases; unmatched bases: 6. Germline V gene lookup returns CDR1 SGHRS and CDR2 YFSETQ. The CDR3 runs to 15 residues. CDR3 nucleotides: TGCGCCAGCAGCCCACGGACAGGGTTTGGAAACACCATATATTTT. Translation gives CASSPRTGFGNTIYF.

The CDR3 sequence is CASSYPGGEETQYF. CDR3 in DNA: TGTGCCAGCAGTTACCCGGGAGGGGAAGAGACCCAGTACTTC. The J gene is TRBJ2-5, the V gene TRBV6-6; 8 bases agree with TRBD2. The V gene end was trimmed by 2 bases and the J gene end by 3 bases; junction bases not matched to a gene: 2. This CDR3 contains 14 residues. CDR1 and CDR2 (germline): MNHNY, SVGAGI (reference sequence).

The chain combines TRBV7-9 with TRBJ2-7; 8 bases agree with TRBD1. V lost 0 bases, J lost 2 bases, and 6 bases stayed unmatched. CDR3 length equals 16 residues. Germline assignment: CDR1 SEHNR and CDR2 FQNEAQ (reference sequence). As DNA, the CDR3 is TGTGCCAGCAGCTTAGCAATAGGGACAGGAACCTACGAGCAGTACTTC. Its protein is CASSLAIGTGTYEQYF.

The chain joins TRBV19 to TRBJ2-1; the D gene is possibly TRBD2 (5 bases). The CDR3 totals 16 residues. Germline lookup yields CDR1 LNHDA and CDR2 SQIVND (reference sequence). The germline V and J ends were trimmed by 3 bases and 4 bases, with 16 bases remaining between them. CDR3: CASSIRSLAPYNEQFF. Here the CDR3 DNA reads TGTGCCAGTAGTATCCGGTCTTTAGCGCCATACAATGAGCAGTTCTTC.

In DNA, the CDR3 is TGTGCCAGCAGCTTAAGGGGGACTCCTAGCACAGATACGCAGTATTTT. It yields the protein CASSLRGTPSTDTQYF. The V and J genes are TRBV7-3 and TRBJ2-3; D is possibly TRBD2 (6 bases). Germline V CDR1 and CDR2: SGHTA, FQGTGA. CDR3 size: 16 residues. The ends were cut back, 1 base at V and 0 bases at J, with 11 bases in the middle.

The V and J genes are TRBV25-1 and TRBJ2-3; 8 positions agree with TRBD1. The junction had 14 bases not matched to a gene; V was cut back by 3 bases and J by 6 bases. The length of the CDR3 is 17 residues. Germline assignment: CDR1 MGHDK and CDR2 SYGVNS. CDR3 sequence (DNA): TGTGCCAGCAGTGAGGGGTGGGGTTGGGACAGGCTGGATACGCAGTATTTT. Translation gives CASSEGWGWDRLDTQYF.

By frequency in the sample, this clone is medium-sized. A junction end diverges from the germline sequence, so it may reflect a read error. The chain uses TRBV7-9 and TRBJ2-1; 10 nucleotides agree with TRBD2. Germline CDR1 and CDR2: SEHNR and FQNEAQ (reference sequence). The CDR3 is 17 residues long. CDR3 protein: CASSPARLAGSNNEQFF. DNA for the CDR3: TGTGCCAGCAGCCCCGCGAGACTAGCGGGCTCCAACAATGAGCAGTTCTTC.

The chain joins TRBV7-9 to TRBJ2-5; TRBD2 agrees at 9 bases. Germline CDR1 SEHNR, CDR2 FQNEAQ (reference sequence). The CDR3 runs to 14 residues. The V and J ends lost 5 bases and 6 bases, in that order; junction bases with no gene match: 7. CDR3 in amino acids: CASSPGLAKQTQYF. The DNA of the CDR3 is TGTGCCAGCAGCCCGGGACTAGCAAAGCAGACCCAGTACTTC. The whole variable domain, filled in from reference TRBV7-9 and TRBJ2-5, reads DTGVSQNPRHKITKRGQNVTFRCDPISEHNRLYWYRQTLGQGPEFLTYFQNEAQLEKSRLLSDRFSAERPKGSFSTLEIQRTEQGDSAMYLCASSPGLAKQTQYFGPGTRLLVL.

This chain connects TRBV2 to TRBJ2-2; 7 bases line up with TRBD2. The CDR3 loop spans 15 amino acids. Looked up from germline, CDR1 is SNHLY and CDR2 is FYNNEI. Trimming at V came to 7 bases and at J to 5 bases, leaving 10 bases not matched to a gene. In nucleotides, the CDR3 is TGTGCCAGCACCTTGTCGGGGGGAGGTACCGGGGAGCTGTTTTTT. This sequence encodes CASTLSGGGTGELFF.

This chain connects TRBV12-3 or TRBV12-4 to TRBJ2-7; TRBD1 matches 7 bases. V shed 4 bases, J shed 9 bases, and the junction held 6 bases outside the gene matches. The CDR3 length is 12 residues. The CDR3 DNA reads as TGTGCCAGCAGTTCCCGACAGGGACGGCAGTACTTC. It is translated as CASSSRQGRQYF.

This chain uses TRBV24-1 with TRBJ1-3; D is ambiguous. The CDR3 is made up of 14 amino acids. Germline V gene sequence: CDR1 KGHDR, CDR2 SFDVKD. The V end was cut by 4 bases, the J end by 2 bases, with 8 bases between. CDR3 residues: CATSEPGAGNTIYF. The CDR3 DNA reads as TGTGCCACCAGTGAACCAGGTGCTGGAAACACCATATATTTT.

The rearrangement links TRBV5-5 to TRBJ2-7, with 12 bases aligning to TRBD1. This CDR3 has 14 residues. Germline trimming cut 4 bases from V and 6 bases from J; bases unmatched to any gene: 5. The germline V gene has CDR1 SGHKS and CDR2 YYEKEE (reference sequence). The CDR3 region has the DNA TGTGCCAGCAGCATACGGGACAGGGGGCCCGAGCAGTACTTC. Amino acids: CASSIRDRGPEQYF.

As DNA, the CDR3 is TGTGCCATCAGTGAGAACGGACTCTATGGCTACACCTTC. Translation gives CAISENGLYGYTF. This chain joins TRBV10-3 and TRBJ1-2, with D unclear. The CDR3 has 13 amino acids. Trimming stripped 2 bases from V and 4 bases from J, with 8 bases between. Germline values: CDR1 ENHRY, CDR2 SYGVKD.

The chain employs TRBV28 and TRBJ2-6; TRBD2 is a possible D gene (7 bases). The germline V gene has CDR1 MDHEN and CDR2 SYDVKM. V was pared by 6 bases and J by 0 bases, with 18 bases between. The CDR3 consists of 18 residues. This CDR3 reads CASRVARGRPSGANVLTF. The CDR3 coding sequence is TGTGCCAGCAGGGTCGCGCGGGGGCGCCCCTCTGGGGCCAACGTCCTGACTTTC.

The chain recombines TRBV18 with TRBJ1-5, with 7 bases aligning to TRBD1. Trimming took 4 bases from V and 0 from J; bases not matched to a gene: 3. Germline values: CDR1 KGHSH, CDR2 LQKENI. CDR3 length equals 15 residues. The CDR3 here is CASSLTGVSNQPQHF. The CDR3 DNA sequence: TGTGCCAGCTCACTTACAGGGGTTAGCAATCAGCCCCAGCATTTT.

This chain uses TRBV7-6 with TRBJ1-4; 11 positions match TRBD1. V was pared by 3 bases and J by 5 bases, with 5 bases of the junction left unmatched. CDR1 SGHVS and CDR2 FNYEAQ come from the germline V gene. The CDR3 loop spans 16 amino acids. CDR3 DNA: TGTGCCAGCAGCTTGCGGGACAGGGGGTTGAATGAAAAACTGTTTTTT. This codes for CASSLRDRGLNEKLFF.

This sequence joins TRBV5-1 and TRBJ1-3, with D possibly TRBD1 on 5 matching bases. This CDR3 is 16 amino acids long. Germline assignment: CDR1 SGHRS and CDR2 YFSETQ. V was cut by 4 bases and J by 2 bases, with 16 bases left in between. CDR3 residues: CASSPTWGGAGNTIYF. The CDR3 region has the DNA TGCGCCAGCAGCCCGACCTGGGGAGGGGCTGGAAACACCATATATTTT. Based on the CDR3 plus reference TRBV5-1 and TRBJ1-3, the full variable domain is KAGVTQTPRYLIKTRGQQVTLSCSPISGHRSVSWYQQTPGQGLQFLFEYFSETQRNKGNFPGRFSGRQFSNSRSEMNVSTLELGDSALYLCASSPTWGGAGNTIYFGEGSWLTVV.